This record covers a single T cell receptor beta chain. The antigen remains undetermined. The data were taken from a study of PD-L1 blockade in urothelial cancer. The protocol was immunoSEQ multiplex PCR, while the TCRdb copy is restricted to in-frame clones and leaves out a portion. Here the sample spans approximately 28,000 clones, 80% to 85% being singletons. Study outcomes and limitations: Durable benefit accompanied greater 3-week expansion of tumor-associated blood clones. Pretreatment clonality of the blood TCR repertoire below the median was predictive of superior survival.

Regarding time point: peripheral blood 6 weeks after treatment start. Germline CDR1 and CDR2: SGHNT and YYREEE (reference sequence). This CDR3 is built from 14 residues. The ends were cut back, 0 bases at V and 6 bases at J, with 13 bases in the middle. The chain recombines TRBV5-4 with TRBJ2-7; D is possibly TRBD2 (5 bases). The sequence derives from an older man with urothelial cancer. Sequenced material: PBMCs, taken around atezolizumab (anti-PD-L1) treatment. In DNA, the CDR3 is TGTGCCAGCAGCTTGGAACGGGGTCATACCGAGCAGTACTTC. Translated: CASSLERGHTEQYF.